Below, 23 T cell receptor beta chains from the same sample are listed, as sequenced in a study of blood T cell repertoires in COVID-19. TCRdb keeps only in-frame clones here, not all; method: immunoSEQ multiplex PCR. The table shows 50,000 to 70,000 clones, with 80% to 90% occurring only once. The sample comprised peripheral blood. Source of these receptors: a woman in her fifties or sixties with acute or convalescent COVID-19.

The chain couples TRBV27 to TRBJ2-7; the D gene is possibly TRBD2 (5 bases). This CDR3 region has 13 residues. V was shortened by 5 bases and J by 2 bases, with 10 bases between the two germline ends. The germline gives CDR1 MNHEY, CDR2 SMNVEV (reference sequence). The CDR3 is CASSRGSPYEQYF. The CDR3 nucleotides are TGTGCCAGCAGTCGCGGGTCTCCCTACGAGCAGTACTTC.

The CDR3 DNA follows: TGCGCCAGCAGCGCCCGGACGGCGGGGGCTGGCTACACCTTC. Translation: CASSARTAGAGYTF. The V gene is TRBV5-1, the J gene TRBJ1-2, with D possibly being TRBD1 (6 bases). Germline V gene lookup returns CDR1 SGHRS and CDR2 YFSETQ. The CDR3 sequence is 14 residues long. Trimming stripped 4 bases from V and 7 bases from J, with 17 bases between.

V and J are TRBV11-2 and TRBJ1-1; 7 bases map to TRBD1. J was trimmed by 7 bases and V by 5 bases; bases with no gene match: 7. The germline CDR1 and CDR2 sequences are SGHAT and FQNNGV. CDR3 size: 13 residues. CDR3 sequence reads: CASSPGQVHEAFF. CDR3 coding DNA: TGTGCCAGCAGCCCTGGACAGGTACATGAAGCTTTCTTT.

This clone was seen a few times. The chain couples TRBV18 to TRBJ1-5; weak D call: TRBD1 (5 bases). The CDR3 has 16 amino acids. With 0 bases removed from V and 3 bases from J, the gap between germline ends came to 12 bases. Germline V lookup: CDR1 KGHSH, CDR2 LQKENI. CDR3 in DNA: TGTGCCAGCTCACCACCCTCCGGGGGACCCAATCAGCCCCAGCATTTT. Translating gives CASSPPSGGPNQPQHF.

The genes are TRBV2 and TRBJ1-6; D is uncertain. Trimming stripped 4 bases from V and 14 bases from J, with 12 bases between. The CDR3 totals 12 residues. Germline CDR1 SNHLY, CDR2 FYNNEI. This CDR3 is CASSVGREALHF. The CDR3 DNA follows: TGTGCCAGCAGTGTGGGTAGGGAGGCCCTCCACTTT.

The rearrangement links TRBV6-5 to TRBJ1-2, with TRBD1 identical over 11 bases. This CDR3 has 14 amino acids. Germline V gives CDR1 MNHEY, CDR2 SVGAGI. The V segment lost 11 bases and the J segment 4 bases; nucleotides outside the gene matches: 9. As DNA, the CDR3 is TGTGCCTCGAAGGACAGGGGGCTGGGCTATGGCTACACCTTC. Its translation is CASKDRGLGYGYTF.

This clone was seen once. This sequence joins TRBV11-2 and TRBJ2-7; D is possibly TRBD1 (6 bases). CDR3 length: 13 residues. From germline, CDR1 is SGHAT and CDR2 FQNNGV. The germline V and J ends were trimmed by 5 bases and 3 bases, with 11 bases remaining between them. In nucleotides, the CDR3 is TGTGCCAGCAGCCGGACAGAGAACTACGAGCAGTACTTC. Translated, it gives CASSRTENYEQYF.

The V call is TRBV5-1, the J call TRBJ2-5; TRBD2 matches 11 bases. Trimming took 4 bases from V and 5 from J; bases not matched to a gene: 4. CDR1 is SGHRS and CDR2 is YFSETQ in the germline V gene. The CDR3 consists of 14 residues. The DNA of the CDR3 is TGCGCCAGCAGCCCACTAGCGGGGGATGAGACCCAGTACTTC. Amino acids: CASSPLAGDETQYF.

V usage is TRBV10-3 and J usage is TRBJ1-6, with 9 bases identical to TRBD1. Trimming cost V 10 bases and J 9 bases; bases outside gene matches: 10. The germline V gene has CDR1 ENHRY and CDR2 SYGVKD. The CDR3 covers 14 residues. Here the CDR3 DNA reads TGTGCCACCACGGTGGACAGGGGTCTTTCACCCCTCCACTTT. Translated, it gives CATTVDRGLSPLHF.

The chain employs TRBV18 and TRBJ1-1; 9 bases are a match to TRBD1. This CDR3 spans 16 amino acids. The ends lost 0 bases at V and 1 base at J; junction bases unmatched: 3. From germline, CDR1 is KGHSH and CDR2 LQKENI. In nucleotides, the CDR3 is TGTGCCAGCTCACCACCAACGGGACAGGGGAACACTGAAGCTTTCTTT. Translation: CASSPPTGQGNTEAFF.

The chain is built from TRBV27 and TRBJ2-2, with 8 bases matching TRBD1. CDR1 and CDR2 from the germline V gene are MNHEY and SMNVEV (reference sequence). V gave up 7 bases and J gave up 6 bases; unmatched junction bases: 10. There are 15 residues in the CDR3. CDR3 residues: CASKRRQGSSGELFF. CDR3 sequence (DNA): TGTGCCAGCAAAAGAAGACAGGGGTCTTCCGGGGAGCTGTTTTTT.

This clone occurred once. CDR3 bases: TGTGCCAGCAGGGGCAGTATATACGAGCAGTACTTC. This codes for CASRGSIYEQYF. The J gene is TRBJ2-7, the V gene TRBV12-3 or TRBV12-4; D unclear. V gave up 6 bases and J gave up 4 bases, with 10 bases separating them. The CDR3 spans 12 residues.

CDR3 in DNA: TGTGCCAGCAGTGAGATTTATAGGGAGTTGGCCCAGCATTTT. Its protein product is CASSEIYRELAQHF. The V and J genes are TRBV6-1 and TRBJ1-5, with D uncertain. CDR3 size: 14 residues. The germline V gene encodes CDR1 MNHNS and CDR2 SASEGT. V was shortened by 3 bases and J by 11 bases, with 17 bases between the two germline ends.

The CDR3: CASSFRELGEAFF. As DNA, the CDR3 is TGTGCCAGCAGTTTTCGGGAACTCGGTGAAGCTTTCTTT. V usage is TRBV27 and J usage is TRBJ1-1, with D uncertain. Trimming shortened V by 3 bases and J by 7 bases, and 12 bases separated the two germline ends. Germline CDR1 is MNHEY and CDR2 is SMNVEV (reference sequence). This CDR3 has 13 amino acids.

V usage is TRBV19 and J usage is TRBJ1-1, with 8 bases lining up with TRBD1. V was clipped by 9 bases and J by 5 bases; unmatched bases: 8. This CDR3 spans 13 amino acids. Germline CDR1 LNHDA, CDR2 SQIVND (reference sequence). The CDR3 DNA reads TGTGCCAGCTCTCAGGGGGCCAGGACTGAAGCTTTCTTT. Translating it yields CASSQGARTEAFF.

The chain joins TRBV7-3 to TRBJ2-1, with D maybe TRBD2 (6 bases). The CDR3 runs 14 residues. The germline CDR1 and CDR2 sequences are SGHTA and FQGTGA. The V gene lost 1 base and the J gene lost 10 bases, with 14 bases spanning the gap. CDR3 bases: TGTGCCAGCAGCTTAAGGCCTCTAGCGAGGGAGCAGTTCTTC. Translation gives CASSLRPLAREQFF.

A single count supports this clone. The rearrangement joins TRBV7-9 to TRBJ1-1, with D perhaps matching TRBD1 (6 bases). Trimming cost V 4 bases and J 5 bases, with 17 bases left between them. The CDR3 has 15 residues. From germline, CDR1 is SEHNR and CDR2 FQNEAQ (reference sequence). The CDR3 reads CASSYPLGDRTEAFF. The CDR3 DNA sequence: TGTGCCAGCAGCTACCCGCTTGGCGACAGGACTGAAGCTTTCTTT.

The rearrangement joins TRBV2 to TRBJ2-3, with 7 bases lining up with TRBD2. The CDR3 extends over 15 amino acids. V lost 8 bases and J lost 0; bases outside the gene matches: 8. The germline CDR1 and CDR2 sequences are SNHLY and FYNNEI. The CDR3 DNA follows: TGTGCCAGCGCCGGGGGGTCCACTAGCACAGATACGCAGTATTTT. Its translation: CASAGGSTSTDTQYF.

The J gene is TRBJ2-7, the V gene TRBV11-2; 9 positions agree with TRBD1. V gave up 5 bases and J gave up 2 bases; unmatched junction bases: 7. The CDR3 loop spans 15 amino acids. Per germline, CDR1 SGHAT and CDR2 FQNNGV. Here the CDR3 DNA reads TGTGCCAGCAGCCTAACCGGGACAGGGACCTACGAGCAGTACTTC. Translating it yields CASSLTGTGTYEQYF. The complete variable domain, with remaining parts taken from reference TRBV11-2 and TRBJ2-7, reads EAGVAQSPRYKIIEKRQSVAFWCNPISGHATLYWYQQILGQGPKLLIQFQNNGVVDDSQLPKDRFSAERLKGVDSTLKIQPAKLEDSAVYLCASSLTGTGTYEQYFGPGTRLTVT.

This sequence joins TRBV5-4 and TRBJ2-1; 16 bases fit TRBD2. The V segment lost 4 bases and the J segment 10 bases; nucleotides outside the gene matches: 8. The CDR3 spans 16 residues. From germline, CDR1 is SGHNT and CDR2 YYREEE (reference sequence). The CDR3 DNA follows: TGTGCCAGCAGCCCGGGGACTAGCGGGGGGGCGGGCGAGCAGTTCTTC. Protein: CASSPGTSGGAGEQFF. The whole variable domain, filled in from reference TRBV5-4 and TRBJ2-1, reads ETGVTQSPTHLIKTRGQQVTLRCSSQSGHNTVSWYQQALGQGPQFIFQYYREEENGRGNFPPRFSGLQFPNYSSELNVNALELDDSALYLCASSPGTSGGAGEQFFGPGTRLTVL.

The chain employs TRBV5-1 and TRBJ1-3, with a tentative D call TRBD1 (5 bases). The CDR3 runs 15 residues. V dropped 2 bases and J dropped 0 bases, with 9 bases sitting between them. Germline-derived CDR1 and CDR2 are SGHRS and YFSETQ. CDR3 DNA: TGCGCCAGCAGCTTAAGCGGGGCCTCTGGAAACACCATATATTTT. It yields the protein CASSLSGASGNTIYF.

This clone was seen once. V gene TRBV7-2 combines with J gene TRBJ2-3, with D possibly matching TRBD2 (5 bases). V lost 1 base to trimming and J lost 9 bases, with 8 bases between them. CDR1 and CDR2 (germline): SGHTA, FQGNSA. CDR3 length equals 12 residues. In nucleotides, the CDR3 is TGTGCCAGCAGCTTAGACGGGGTGACGCAGTATTTT. This sequence encodes CASSLDGVTQYF. The full variable domain, its missing parts supplied by reference TRBV7-2 and TRBJ2-3, is GAGVSQSPSNKVTEKGKDVELRCDPISGHTALYWYRQSLGQGLEFLIYFQGNSAPDKSGLPSDRFSAERTGGSVSTLTIQRTQQEDSAVYLCASSLDGVTQYFGPGTRLTVL.

This clone was counted many times. This chain links TRBV4-2 with TRBJ2-7; TRBD1 agrees at 7 bases. Germline values: CDR1 LGHNA, CDR2 YNFKEQ. V lost 0 bases to trimming and J lost 7 bases; unmatched junction nucleotides: 15. CDR3 length: 17 residues. The DNA of the CDR3 is TGTGCCAGCAGCCAAGAGATCACTCGGGCCACAGGGGTGGAGCAGTACTTC. Translating it yields CASSQEITRATGVEQYF.